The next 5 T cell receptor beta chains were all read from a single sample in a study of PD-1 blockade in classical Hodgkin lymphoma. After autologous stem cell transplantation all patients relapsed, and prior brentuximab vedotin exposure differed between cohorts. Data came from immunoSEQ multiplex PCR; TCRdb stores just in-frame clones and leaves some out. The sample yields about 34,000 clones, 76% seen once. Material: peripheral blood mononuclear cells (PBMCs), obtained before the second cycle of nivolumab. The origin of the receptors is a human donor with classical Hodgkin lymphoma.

CDR3 sequence reads: CASSQEGTHYYGYTF. The CDR3 DNA reads as TGCGCCAGCAGCCAAGAGGGGACGCATTACTATGGCTACACCTTC. The chain employs TRBV4-1 and TRBJ1-2, with D possibly TRBD1 on 5 matching bases. Trimming cost V 0 bases and J 3 bases, with 11 bases left between them. The CDR3 loop spans 15 amino acids. The germline V gene has CDR1 MGHRA and CDR2 YSYEKL.

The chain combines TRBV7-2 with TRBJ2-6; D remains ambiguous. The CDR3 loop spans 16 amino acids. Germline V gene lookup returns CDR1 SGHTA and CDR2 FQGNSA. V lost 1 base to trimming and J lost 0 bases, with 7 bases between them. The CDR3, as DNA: TGTGCCAGCAGCTTAGACGGAAGCTCTGGGGCCAACGTCCTGACTTTC. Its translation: CASSLDGSSGANVLTF.

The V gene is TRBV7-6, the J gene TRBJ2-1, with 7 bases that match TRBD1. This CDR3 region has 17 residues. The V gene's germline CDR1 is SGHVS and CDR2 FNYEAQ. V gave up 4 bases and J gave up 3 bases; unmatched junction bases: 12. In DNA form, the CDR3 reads TGTGCCAGCAGCTCGGTGGTCGGGACAGACCTCTACAATGAGCAGTTCTTC. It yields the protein CASSSVVGTDLYNEQFF.

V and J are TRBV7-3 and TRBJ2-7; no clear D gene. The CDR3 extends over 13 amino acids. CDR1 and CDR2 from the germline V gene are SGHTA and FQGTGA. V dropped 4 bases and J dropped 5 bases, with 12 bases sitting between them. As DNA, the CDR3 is TGTGCCAGCAGCTCCGGCCAAATGGACGAGCAGTACTTC. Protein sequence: CASSSGQMDEQYF.

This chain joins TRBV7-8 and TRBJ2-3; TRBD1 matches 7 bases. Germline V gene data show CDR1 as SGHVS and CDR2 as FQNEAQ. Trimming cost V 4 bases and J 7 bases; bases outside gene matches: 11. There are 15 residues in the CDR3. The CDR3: CASSSLQGPSHTQYF. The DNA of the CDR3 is TGTGCCAGCAGCTCACTACAGGGGCCATCGCATACGCAGTATTTT.